One and the same sample provided the 9 T cell receptor beta chains below, sequenced in a study of CD8 T cells in Susac syndrome. With random hexamers, reverse transcription was performed on about 0.5 to 1 ug of RNA. Using its own MiXCR run on the immunoSEQ multiplex PCR reads, TCRdb lists one record per CDR3 protein. The table lists 250,000 to 350,000 distinct CDR3 sequences, roughly 84% of them singletons. Material for sequencing was CD8+ T cells from PBMCs. Source of these receptors: a human donor with multiple sclerosis.

The chain combines TRBV2 with TRBJ1-1; 9 bases map to TRBD1. The V gene's germline CDR1 is SNHLY and CDR2 FYNNEI. V was clipped by 4 bases and J by 5 bases; unmatched bases: 11. The CDR3 is 16 amino acids. Here the CDR3 DNA reads TGTGCCAGCAGTGGGGTACAGGGACAGGGACGTACTGAAGCTTTCTTT. This gives the protein CASSGVQGQGRTEAFF. Variable domain in full (rest from reference TRBV2 and TRBJ1-1): EPEVTQTPSHQVTQMGQEVILRCVPISNHLYFYWYRQILGQKVEFLVSFYNNEISEKSEIFDDQFSVERPDGSNFTLKIRSTKLEDSAMYFCASSGVQGQGRTEAFFGQGTRLTVV.

The gene calls are TRBV25-1 and TRBJ2-1, with 7 bases aligning to TRBD1. The J segment lost 4 bases and the V segment lost 4 bases, leaving 7 bases of the junction unmatched. Germline V gene data show CDR1 as MGHDK and CDR2 as SYGVNS. The CDR3 runs 15 residues. CDR3 nucleotides: TGTGCCAGCAGTGTCCGGGACAGTCTTTACAATGAGCAGTTCTTC. Its protein product is CASSVRDSLYNEQFF.

V and J are TRBV27 and TRBJ2-1, with D tentatively TRBD1 (6 bases). The CDR3 is 15 residues long. Trimming shortened V by 6 bases and J by 3 bases, and 15 bases separated the two germline ends. Looked up from germline, CDR1 is MNHEY and CDR2 is SMNVEV (reference sequence). CDR3 sequence reads: CASSHHRVVYNEQFF. CDR3 DNA: TGTGCCAGCAGCCATCACAGGGTTGTCTACAATGAGCAGTTCTTC.

The chain employs TRBV28 and TRBJ2-1, with TRBD2 matching over 9 bases. The J segment lost 0 bases and the V segment lost 1 base, leaving 1 base of the junction unmatched. Germline V gene lookup returns CDR1 MDHEN and CDR2 SYDVKM. The length of the CDR3 is 16 residues. CDR3 bases: TGTGCCAGCAGTTTATTACTAGCGGGCTCCTACAATGAGCAGTTCTTC. It yields the protein CASSLLLAGSYNEQFF.

CDR3 region: CASSQTMGLASYNEQFF. Written as DNA, the CDR3 is TGTGCCAGCAGCCAAACTATGGGACTAGCGAGCTACAATGAGCAGTTCTTC. The V and J genes are TRBV27 and TRBJ2-1, with TRBD2 identical over 10 bases. With 6 bases clipped from V and 3 bases from J, the junction kept 11 bases outside the gene matches. The CDR3 consists of 17 residues. Germline loops: CDR1 MNHEY, CDR2 SMNVEV (reference sequence).

The chain carries TRBV5-1 and TRBJ2-5; a possible D gene is TRBD2 (5 bases). The germline gives CDR1 SGHRS, CDR2 YFSETQ. Trimming pared 0 bases from V and 2 bases from J, leaving 14 bases between. The CDR3 is 16 residues long. The CDR3 protein is CASSLAPVALQETQYF. CDR3 DNA: TGCGCCAGCAGCTTGGCCCCTGTAGCGCTTCAAGAGACCCAGTACTTC.

The CDR3 protein is CASSHDREGDETQYF. The CDR3 region has the DNA TGTGCCAGCAGTCACGACAGGGAAGGGGATGAGACCCAGTACTTC. V gene TRBV6-5 combines with J gene TRBJ2-5, with TRBD1 matching over 7 bases. CDR3 length: 15 amino acids. Germline V gives CDR1 MNHEY, CDR2 SVGAGI. V trimming: 5 bases; J trimming: 5 bases; junction bases outside the gene matches: 11.

The chain employs TRBV27 and TRBJ2-3, with 8 bases fitting TRBD2. The germline V gene encodes CDR1 MNHEY and CDR2 SMNVEV (reference sequence). The CDR3 is 17 amino acids. The J segment lost 3 bases and the V segment lost 2 bases, leaving 10 bases of the junction unmatched. CDR3 amino acids: CASSLTQRSGRTDTQYF. Here the CDR3 DNA reads TGTGCCAGCAGTTTAACCCAGCGGAGCGGGAGAACAGATACGCAGTATTTT.

J is TRBJ2-7 and V is TRBV9, with 10 positions matching TRBD2. Per germline, CDR1 SGDLS and CDR2 YYNGEE. Germline trimming cut 0 bases from V and 5 bases from J; bases unmatched to any gene: 2. The CDR3 contains 14 residues. This CDR3 reads CASSVASGSDEQYF. The CDR3 nucleotides read TGTGCCAGCAGCGTAGCTAGCGGGAGTGACGAGCAGTACTTC.